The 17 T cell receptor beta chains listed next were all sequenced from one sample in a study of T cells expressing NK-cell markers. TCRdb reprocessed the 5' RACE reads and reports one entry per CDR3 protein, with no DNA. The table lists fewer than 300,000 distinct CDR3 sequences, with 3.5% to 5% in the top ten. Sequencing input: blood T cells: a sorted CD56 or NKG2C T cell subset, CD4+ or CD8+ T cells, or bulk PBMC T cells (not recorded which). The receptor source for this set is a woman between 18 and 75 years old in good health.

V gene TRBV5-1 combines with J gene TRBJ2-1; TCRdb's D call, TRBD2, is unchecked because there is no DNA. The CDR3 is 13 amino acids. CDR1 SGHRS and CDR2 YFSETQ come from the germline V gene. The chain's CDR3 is CASSFEGYNEQFF.

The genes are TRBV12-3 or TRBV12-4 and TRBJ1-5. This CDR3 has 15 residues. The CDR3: CASTLWRKINQPLHF.

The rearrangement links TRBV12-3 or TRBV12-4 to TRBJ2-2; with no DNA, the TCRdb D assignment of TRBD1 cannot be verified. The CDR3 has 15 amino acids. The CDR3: CASIRGDPNTGELFF.

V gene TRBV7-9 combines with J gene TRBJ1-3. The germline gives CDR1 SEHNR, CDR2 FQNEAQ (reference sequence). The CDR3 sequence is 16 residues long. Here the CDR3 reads CASSLPLRGNGNTIYF.

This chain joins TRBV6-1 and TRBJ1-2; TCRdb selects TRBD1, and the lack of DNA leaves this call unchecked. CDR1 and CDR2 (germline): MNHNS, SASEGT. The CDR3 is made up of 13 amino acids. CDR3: CASSEPQGYGYTF.

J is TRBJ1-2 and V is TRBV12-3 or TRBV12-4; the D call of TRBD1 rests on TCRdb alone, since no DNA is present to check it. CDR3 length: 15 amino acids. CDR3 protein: CASSPLGSQSYGYTF.

This CDR3 is CASRWGDPIDTQYF. The V gene is TRBV5-1, the J gene TRBJ2-3; TCRdb's assignment of TRBD1 cannot be checked, as there is no DNA. The CDR3 consists of 14 residues. In germline, CDR1 is SGHRS, CDR2 YFSETQ. The full variable domain, rest sourced from reference TRBV5-1 and TRBJ2-3, is KAGVTQTPRYLIKTRGQQVTLSCSPISGHRSVSWYQQTPGQGLQFLFEYFSETQRNKGNFPGRFSGRQFSNSRSEMNVSTLELGDSALYLCASRWGDPIDTQYFGPGTRLTVL.

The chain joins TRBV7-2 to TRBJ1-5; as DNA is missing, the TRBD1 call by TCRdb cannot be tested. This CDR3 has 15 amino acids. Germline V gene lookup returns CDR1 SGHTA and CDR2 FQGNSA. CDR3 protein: CASSLDTGGGQPQHF.

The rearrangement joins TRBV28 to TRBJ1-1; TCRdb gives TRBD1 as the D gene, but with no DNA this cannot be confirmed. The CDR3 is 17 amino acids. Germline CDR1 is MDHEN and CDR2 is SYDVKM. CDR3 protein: CASSLLGGALRQTEAFF. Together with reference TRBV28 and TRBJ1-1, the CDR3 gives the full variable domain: DVKVTQSSRYLVKRTGEKVFLECVQDMDHENMFWYRQDPGLGLRLIYFSYDVKMKEKGDIPEGYSVSREKKERFSLILESASTNQTSMYLCASSLLGGALRQTEAFFGQGTRLTVV.

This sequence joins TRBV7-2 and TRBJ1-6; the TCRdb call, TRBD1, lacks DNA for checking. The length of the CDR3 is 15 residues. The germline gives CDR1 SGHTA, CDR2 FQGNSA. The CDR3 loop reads CASRSGQSYNSPLHF.

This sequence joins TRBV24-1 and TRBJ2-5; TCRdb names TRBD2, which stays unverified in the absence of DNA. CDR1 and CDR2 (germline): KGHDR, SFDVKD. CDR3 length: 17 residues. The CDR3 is CATSDPGRKRERETQYF.

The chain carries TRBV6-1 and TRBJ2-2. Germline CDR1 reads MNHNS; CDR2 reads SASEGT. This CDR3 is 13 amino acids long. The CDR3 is CASRTRLAGELFF.

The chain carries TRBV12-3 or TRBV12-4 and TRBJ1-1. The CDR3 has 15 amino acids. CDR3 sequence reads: CASSFQSSPNTEAFF.

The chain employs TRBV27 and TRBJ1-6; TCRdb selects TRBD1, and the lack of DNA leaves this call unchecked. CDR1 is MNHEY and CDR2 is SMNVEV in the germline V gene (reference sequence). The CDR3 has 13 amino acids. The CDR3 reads CASRTGGGSPLHF.

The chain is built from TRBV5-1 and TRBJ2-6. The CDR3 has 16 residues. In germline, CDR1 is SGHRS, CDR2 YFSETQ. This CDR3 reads CASSPRQGSGANVLTF.

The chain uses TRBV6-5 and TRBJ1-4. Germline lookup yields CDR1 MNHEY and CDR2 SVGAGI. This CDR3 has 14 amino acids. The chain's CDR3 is CASSYSAAVEKLFF.

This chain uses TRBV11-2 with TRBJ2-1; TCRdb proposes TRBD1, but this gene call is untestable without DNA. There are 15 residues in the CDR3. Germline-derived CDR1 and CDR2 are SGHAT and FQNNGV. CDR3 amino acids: CASSQGGQPYNEQFF.